This T cell receptor (beta chain) derives from a study of cytomegalovirus exposure and HLA in healthy donors. Whole-study results and caveats: Common viral pathogens (according to a later analysis) appeared linked to several of the most significant clusters.

Trimming removed 5 bases from V and 3 bases from J, with 17 bases in between. Germline CDR1 reads SGHTA; CDR2 reads FQGNSA. There are 15 residues in the CDR3. Concerning this clone: No antigen is known for it.

PCR primers comprised 60 Vbeta and 13 Jbeta primers. The repertoire was sequenced with immunoSEQ multiplex PCR; TCRdb's copy has only in-frame clones and lacks some. The table has under 55,000 clones, 73% seen once. The receptor was isolated from a young man in good health and CMV-seronegative. The sequenced sample consisted of PBMCs. J is TRBJ2-7 and V is TRBV7-2; D may be TRBD2 (5 bases). The CDR3 DNA reads as TGTGCCAGCAGCCGCGGGCTAGTGAGTAACTACGAGCAGTACTTC. As protein: CASSRGLVSNYEQYF. Filled out from reference TRBV7-2 and TRBJ2-7, the complete variable domain reads GAGVSQSPSNKVTEKGKDVELRCDPISGHTALYWYRQSLGQGLEFLIYFQGNSAPDKSGLPSDRFSAERTGGSVSTLTIQRTQQEDSAVYLCASSRGLVSNYEQYFGPGTRLTVT.